These T cell receptor beta chains were read from a single sample in a study of control samples from healthy donors and cancer patients. Clones were read by immunoSEQ multiplex PCR, and TCRdb kept only the in-frame ones, dropping some. The data show around 230,000 clones, 85% to 95% seen once. The specimen sequenced was blood. All receptors derive from a man in his fifties in good health. Each CDR3 is given with its conserved first and last residue. The D gene is left open where the match is weak. Clone size, where shown, is once, few, many, or a class for clones that have expanded.

v_gene	j_gene	d_gene	abundance	CDR3nt	CDR3aa
TRBV7-9	TRBJ1-1	TRBD1	-	TGTGCCAGCAGCTTCCAGGGGGCGGGCACTGAAGCTTTCTTT	CASSFQGAGTEAFF
TRBV5-4	TRBJ2-5	TRBD2	-	TGTGCCAGCAGCTTGGGGGGTAGCGGGGCAGAGACCCAGTACTTC	CASSLGGSGAETQYF
TRBV11-2	TRBJ2-5	TRBD2	-	TGTGCCAGCAGCTTCCTAGAAGGAGCGGGGGGGCGGGAGACCCAGTACTTC	CASSFLEGAGGRETQYF
TRBV18	TRBJ2-7	TRBD1	-	TGTGCCAGCTCATTCCGGACAGGGGGCAACGAGCAGTACTTC	CASSFRTGGNEQYF
TRBV4-2	TRBJ2-5	TRBD1	-	TGTGCCAGCAGCCAGGCGTTGGGACAGGGAAAAGAGACCCAGTACTTC	CASSQALGQGKETQYF
TRBV28	TRBJ2-2	-	once	TGTGCCAGCAGTCGGGGGACGGATCCGAACACCGGGGAGCTGTTTTTT	CASSRGTDPNTGELFF
TRBV6-5	TRBJ1-1	-	-	TGTGCCAGCATCGACCCCGGGACTCCTCGAAGGCTCTTCCCTTTT	CASIDPGTPRRLFPF
TRBV2	TRBJ2-3	-	-	TGTGCCAGCAGTGAGAACGGGGTTGGCGAGCAGTATTTT	CASSENGVGEQYF
TRBV6-1	TRBJ1-2	-	-	TGTGCCAGCAGTGAACATAATGGCGGCTACACCTTC	CASSEHNGGYTF
TRBV11-3	TRBJ2-1	-	-	TGTGCCAGCAGCTTAGGGCAAGACAATGAGCAGTTCTTC	CASSLGQDNEQFF
TRBV3-1/TRBV3-2	TRBJ1-2	-	-	TGTGCCAGCAGCCAAGAGGACCAGTCTAACTATGGCTACACCTTC	CASSQEDQSNYGYTF
TRBV6-5	TRBJ1-2	-	-	TGTGCCAGCAGTTACTCATCCGGGGCGAACTATGGCTACACCTTC	CASSYSSGANYGYTF
TRBV15	TRBJ1-2	-	-	TGTGCCACCAGCAGAGACCGCGGAGCTAACTATGGCTACACCTTC	CATSRDRGANYGYTF
TRBV29-1	TRBJ2-1	-	once	TGCAGCGTGCCCGCCCTTGGCGGGGTTGAGCAGTTCTTC	CSVPALGGVEQFF
TRBV24-1	TRBJ1-5	-	-	TGTGCCACCAGTGACAGGGATCAGCCCCAGCATTTT	CATSDRDQPQHF
TRBV6-6	TRBJ2-6	-	-	TGTGCCAGCAGAACTGCCTCTGGGGCCAACGTCCTGACTTTC	CASRTASGANVLTF
TRBV2	TRBJ1-2	-	-	TGTGCCAGCAGGGCAGGTGACTATGGCTACACCTTC	CASRAGDYGYTF
TRBV20-1	TRBJ2-1	-	-	TGCAGTGCTCTCTCTCAGTTCTTC	CSALSQFF
TRBV9	TRBJ2-3	-	-	TGTGCCAGCAGCGTAGCCCTGTCCACAGATACGCAGTATTTT	CASSVALSTDTQYF
TRBV27	TRBJ1-2	TRBD1	-	TGTGCCAGCAGTTTAATCCAGGGGGGCTATGGCTACACCTTC	CASSLIQGGYGYTF
TRBV5-1	TRBJ1-4	-	-	TGCGCCAGCGCCCGTGGGGCGGCTAATGAAAAACTGTTTTTT	CASARGAANEKLFF
TRBV5-4	TRBJ1-1	-	-	TGTGCCAGCAGCTCCGGACAGCCAAACACTGAAGCTTTCTTT	CASSSGQPNTEAFF
TRBV4-1	TRBJ1-1	TRBD1	-	TGCGCCAGCAGCCAAGATCTAGGGACAGGGAGAAGGAACACTGAAGCTTTCTTT	CASSQDLGTGRRNTEAFF
TRBV28	TRBJ2-4	-	once	TGTGCCAGCAGTTTAGTCGGCCTAGCCAAAAACATTCAGTACTTC	CASSLVGLAKNIQYF
TRBV4-3	TRBJ2-3	-	-	TGCGCCAGCAGCCAAGTTCATGGGGTCACAGATACGCAGTATTTT	CASSQVHGVTDTQYF
TRBV10-3	TRBJ2-3	TRBD2	few	TGTGCCATCAGTGATCCGCCCGAGCGGGGGGCACTAGATACGCAGTATTTT	CAISDPPERGALDTQYF
TRBV25-1	TRBJ1-6	-	few	TGTGCCAGCAGTGAATGGGCGGGGTCACCCCTCCACTTT	CASSEWAGSPLHF
TRBV6-1	TRBJ1-2	TRBD1	-	TGTGCCAGCAGTGAAGCGCAGGCAGGGGGCTATGGCTACACCTTC	CASSEAQAGGYGYTF
TRBV20-1	TRBJ2-5	-	once	TGCAGTGCTAGTTGGGCGGGGCTGGAGACCCAGTACTTC	CSASWAGLETQYF
TRBV2	TRBJ1-2	-	-	TGTGCCAGCAGTGTCAGGCTGGAGGGTGGCTACACCTTC	CASSVRLEGGYTF
TRBV11-2	TRBJ1-4	TRBD1	-	TGTGCCAGCAGCCCCGACAGGGGTGAAAAACTGTTTTTT	CASSPDRGEKLFF
TRBV10-3	TRBJ1-2	-	-	TGTGCCATCAGGGATACAGGGTATAACTATGGCTACACCTTC	CAIRDTGYNYGYTF